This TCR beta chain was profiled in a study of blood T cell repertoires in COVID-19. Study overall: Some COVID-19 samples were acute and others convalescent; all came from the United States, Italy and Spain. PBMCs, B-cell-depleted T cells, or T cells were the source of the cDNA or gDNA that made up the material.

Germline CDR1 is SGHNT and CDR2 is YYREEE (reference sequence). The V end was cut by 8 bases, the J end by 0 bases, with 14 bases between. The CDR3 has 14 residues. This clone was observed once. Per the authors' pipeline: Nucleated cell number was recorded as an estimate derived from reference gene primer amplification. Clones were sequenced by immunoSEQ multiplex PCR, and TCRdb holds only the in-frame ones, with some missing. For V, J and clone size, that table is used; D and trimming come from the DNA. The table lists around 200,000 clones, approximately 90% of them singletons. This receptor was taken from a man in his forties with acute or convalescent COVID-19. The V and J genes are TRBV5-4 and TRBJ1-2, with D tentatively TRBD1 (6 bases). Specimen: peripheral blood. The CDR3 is CASLEGGPNYGYTF. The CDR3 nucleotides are TGTGCCAGTTTGGAGGGGGGGCCTAACTATGGCTACACCTTC.